This is a list of T cell receptor beta chains from one sample in a study of post-analysis software for immune sequencing data. TCRdb re-called the PCR reads through MiXCR, storing one row per CDR3 protein. The table shows fewer than 850,000 distinct CDR3 sequences, with 25% to 30% occurring only once. Sequenced input: blood. Receptors were obtained from a girl aged 5-17 years with multiple sclerosis. Each CDR3 is given with its conserved first and last residue. The D gene is left open where the match is weak. Rows may omit the clone size; those that give it use once, few, many or a size class.

>TRBV28|NA|TRBJ1-1|NA
TGTGCCAGCAGTTTTGCTATCCACGGGGGCGAAGCTGAAGCTTTCTTT
CASSFAIHGGEAEAFF
>TRBV6-2/TRBV6-3|NA|TRBJ2-1|NA
TGTGCCAGCAACCCGGCGGCACCACCCAGATTTGTGGAGCAGTTCTTC
CASNPAAPPRFVEQFF
>TRBV9|TRBD2|TRBJ2-6|NA
TGTGCCAGCAGCGCTCCAGAGGGTGCGGGGGGCGCCTCTGGGGCCAACGTCCTGACTTTC
CASSAPEGAGGASGANVLTF
>TRBV5-1|NA|TRBJ1-1|NA
TGCGCCAGCAGTTCTGGGGCAGGGGACCTCGCTTTCTTT
CASSSGAGDLAFF
>TRBV5-1|TRBD2|TRBJ2-1|many
TGTGCCAGCAGCTCGACTAGCGGGGGCTACAATGAGCAGTTCTTC
CASSSTSGGYNEQFF
>TRBV5-1|TRBD2|TRBJ2-1|few
TGCGCCAGCAGCTTCGGAGCGGGAGGGACGGGAAATGAGCAGTTCTTC
CASSFGAGGTGNEQFF
>TRBV7-2|TRBD2|TRBJ2-5|once
TGTGCCAGCAGAGGGACTAGTCGTGGTGGGCAGTACTTC
CASRGTSRGGQYF
>TRBV29-1|NA|TRBJ2-1|NA
TGCAGCGTTGAAGATCGAGGGGTAGGGGTCTACAATGAGCAGTTCTTC
CSVEDRGVGVYNEQFF
>TRBV29-1|NA|TRBJ2-3|NA
TGCAGCGTTTTCCCAGATACGCAGTATTTT
CSVFPDTQYF
>TRBV29-1|NA|TRBJ2-1|few
TGCAGCGTTGAGCCCCCCCGGGATGAGCAGTTCTTC
CSVEPPRDEQFF
>TRBV5-1|TRBD1|TRBJ2-7|NA
TGCGCCAGCAGCAGGGACAGTTACTCCTACGAGCAGTACTTC
CASSRDSYSYEQYF
>TRBV6-5|TRBD1|TRBJ2-7|many
TGTGCCAGCAGTGGGGGGACAGGTACCTACGAGCAGTACTTC
CASSGGTGTYEQYF
>TRBV9|NA|TRBJ2-3|many
TGTGCCAGCAGCGTAGGACCGACAGTCACAGATACGCAGTATTTT
CASSVGPTVTDTQYF
>TRBV6-2/TRBV6-3|TRBD1|TRBJ2-7|NA
TGTGCCAGCAGACCTACCGGGACAGGGGCCTACGAGCAGTACTTC
CASRPTGTGAYEQYF
>TRBV6-2/TRBV6-3|NA|TRBJ2-7|NA
TGTGCCAGCAGTTACGTGGCAGGGCCCTACGAGCAGTACTTC
CASSYVAGPYEQYF
>TRBV6-5|TRBD1|TRBJ1-4|NA
TGTGCCACCAGTAGGACAGGGAATGAAAAACTGTTTTTT
CATSRTGNEKLFF
>TRBV10-3|NA|TRBJ2-5|NA
TGTGCCATCAGTGATGTGGCGGAGGGAGAGACCCAGTACTTC
CAISDVAEGETQYF
>TRBV4-2|TRBD2|TRBJ2-5|NA
TGTGTCAGCAGCCAAGAATGGAGCGGGGGGGCCCAAGAGACCCAGTACTTC
CVSSQEWSGGAQETQYF
>TRBV4-3|NA|TRBJ2-1|NA
TGCGCCAGCAGCCAAGATCTGGTGGGGGGGGGCCTTCGCTCCTACAATGAGCAGTTCTTC
CASSQDLVGGGLRSYNEQFF
>TRBV3-1|NA|TRBJ1-2|NA
TGTGCCAGCAGCCAAGACCCAGGCGTCTATGGCTACACCTTC
CASSQDPGVYGYTF
>TRBV29-1|TRBD1|TRBJ2-7|many
TGCAGCGTTTATACAGGGGGCGCGCAGTACTTC
CSVYTGGAQYF
>TRBV5-6|NA|TRBJ2-7|NA
TGTGCCAGCAGCTCTGGATGGACTACCCAAATCTACGAGCAGTACTTC
CASSSGWTTQIYEQYF
>TRBV20-1|TRBD1|TRBJ2-3|NA
TGCAATGCTAGAGCGGACAGGGGCGTCACAGATACGCAGTATTTT
CNARADRGVTDTQYF
>TRBV9|NA|TRBJ2-7|NA
TGTGCCAGCAGCCCCCGGGGTCAGAGAGGCTACGAGCGGTACTTC
CASSPRGQRGYERYF
>TRBV20-1|TRBD1|TRBJ2-2|NA
TGCAGTGCTACTCCCCTCGGACAGGGAAACACCGGGGAGCTGTTTTTT
CSATPLGQGNTGELFF
>TRBV4-3|NA|TRBJ2-6|few
TGCGCCAGCAGCCAAGATCCGGGGGACTCTGGGGCCAACGTCCTGACTTTC
CASSQDPGDSGANVLTF
>TRBV20-1|NA|TRBJ1-2|NA
TGCAGTGCTAGTGAGGGTTTCCCAGCCTATGGCTACACCTTC
CSASEGFPAYGYTF
>TRBV5-6|TRBD1|TRBJ1-5|few
TGTGCCAGCAGCTCAACCCCAGGGGGGAAAGGCAATCAGCCCCAGCATTTT
CASSSTPGGKGNQPQHF
>TRBV7-9|NA|TRBJ2-7|few
TGTGCCAGCAGCTCCCCGACAGGAGCCTACGAGCAGTACTTC
CASSSPTGAYEQYF
>TRBV2|NA|TRBJ1-1|NA
TGTGCCAGCAGGGAAATTGGGTCCCTAACTGAAGCTTTCTTT
CASREIGSLTEAFF
>TRBV7-2|TRBD2|TRBJ2-1|NA
TGTGCCAGCAGCTTAGGCCCCTTTGGGAGCGGGGGGGTTCGGGAGCAGTTCTTC
CASSLGPFGSGGVREQFF
>TRBV5-1|NA|TRBJ2-7|few
TGCGCCAGCAGCTCCACAAGGGTTAGTGCGGTGGGGGAGCAGTACTTC
CASSSTRVSAVGEQYF
>TRBV7-9|TRBD2|TRBJ2-6|NA
TGTGCCAGCAGTCGGGGGGATAATTTCCCCGTCCTGACTTTC
CASSRGDNFPVLTF
>TRBV12-3/TRBV12-4|TRBD1|TRBJ2-1|NA
TGTGCCAGCAGTTTGGGACAGGGAATTCAAGAGACCCAGTTCTTC
CASSLGQGIQETQFF
>TRBV2|NA|TRBJ2-1|NA
TGTGCCAGCAGGGACTCCTCCGGGGACCATGAGCAGTTCTTC
CASRDSSGDHEQFF
>TRBV20-1|NA|TRBJ2-4|few
TGCAGTGCTCCTCGAACTGACATTGCCAAAAACATTCAGTACTTC
CSAPRTDIAKNIQYF
>TRBV20-1|NA|TRBJ2-3|few
TGCAGTGCTAGAGTGAGAGGGGGGGAAAGAAATACGCAGTATTTT
CSARVRGGERNTQYF
>TRBV5-1|TRBD2|TRBJ2-3|many
TGCGCCAGCAGCCCCGGACTAGCGGGGGGCACAGATACGCAGTATTTT
CASSPGLAGGTDTQYF
>TRBV28|NA|TRBJ2-1|few
TGTGCCAGCAGTTTGATGGGGGGAGGCGGTGAGCAGTTCTTC
CASSLMGGGGEQFF
>TRBV4-3|TRBD1|TRBJ2-3|NA
TGCGCCAGCAGCCGGGACAGGTCGTACACAGATACGCAGTATTTT
CASSRDRSYTDTQYF
>TRBV12-3/TRBV12-4|NA|TRBJ1-1|few
TGTGCCAGCAGTTTAGAGGGGCGGCCGACTGAAGCTTTCTTT
CASSLEGRPTEAFF
>TRBV20-1|TRBD1|TRBJ1-2|few
TGCAGTGCCGATAGGACAGGGGACTATGGCTACACCTTC
CSADRTGDYGYTF
>TRBV5-1|NA|TRBJ1-1|NA
TGCGCCAGCAGCTTAACCTCGGTAAACACTGAAGCTCTCTTT
CASSLTSVNTEALF
>TRBV18|TRBD1|TRBJ2-1|few
TGTGCCAGCTCGCTGACAGGGAACGATGAGCAGTTCTTC
CASSLTGNDEQFF
>TRBV5-1|TRBD2|TRBJ2-5|few
TGCGCCAGCAGCATCCGGGGGGACGGCCAAGAGACCCAGTACTTC
CASSIRGDGQETQYF
>TRBV28|NA|TRBJ2-7|few
TGTGCCAGCAGTTGGAGACCTCGGGACGAGCAGTACTTC
CASSWRPRDEQYF
>TRBV6-1|NA|TRBJ1-5|NA
TGTGCCAGCAGTGCGGACTGGTATTCGCCCCAGCATTTT
CASSADWYSPQHF
>TRBV6-5|TRBD1|TRBJ1-2|few
TGTGCCAGCAGTCCCGGGACAGGGGGCGCGGATGGCTACACCTTC
CASSPGTGGADGYTF
>TRBV6-2/TRBV6-3|NA|TRBJ1-5|NA
TGTGCCAGCAGTTACTCGATTGTGGTTCGGGCGCGTCAGCCCCAGCATTTT
CASSYSIVVRARQPQHF
>TRBV5-5|TRBD2|TRBJ2-1|NA
TGTGCCAGCAGCTCGGCTGGGGGGGGTCTGGGGTATGAGCAGTTCTTC
CASSSAGGGLGYEQFF
>TRBV5-1|NA|TRBJ2-7|once
TGCGCCAGCAGCTTAAGAGAAAACTCGCTACGCGAGCAGTACTTC
CASSLRENSLREQYF
>TRBV3-1|TRBD1|TRBJ2-7|many
TGTGCCAGCAGCCAAGGGACAGGGGGCTACGAGCAGTACTTC
CASSQGTGGYEQYF
>TRBV2|NA|TRBJ1-2|NA
TGTGCCAGCGTGGGGCGCGCCTATGGCTACACCTTC
CASVGRAYGYTF